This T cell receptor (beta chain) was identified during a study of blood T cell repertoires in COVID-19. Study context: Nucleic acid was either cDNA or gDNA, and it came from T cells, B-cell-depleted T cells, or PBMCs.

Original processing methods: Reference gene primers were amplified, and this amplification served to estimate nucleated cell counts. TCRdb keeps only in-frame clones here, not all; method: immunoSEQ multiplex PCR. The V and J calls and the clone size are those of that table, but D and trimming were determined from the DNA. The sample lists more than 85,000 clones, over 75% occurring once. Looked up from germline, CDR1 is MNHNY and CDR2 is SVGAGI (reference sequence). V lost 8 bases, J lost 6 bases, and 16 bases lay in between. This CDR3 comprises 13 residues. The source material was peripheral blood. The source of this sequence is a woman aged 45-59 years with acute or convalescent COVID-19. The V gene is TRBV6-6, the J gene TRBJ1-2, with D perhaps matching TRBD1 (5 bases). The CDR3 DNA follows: TGTGCCAGCGGGGCAGGGAGGCCTCATGGCTACACCTTC. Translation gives CASGAGRPHGYTF.